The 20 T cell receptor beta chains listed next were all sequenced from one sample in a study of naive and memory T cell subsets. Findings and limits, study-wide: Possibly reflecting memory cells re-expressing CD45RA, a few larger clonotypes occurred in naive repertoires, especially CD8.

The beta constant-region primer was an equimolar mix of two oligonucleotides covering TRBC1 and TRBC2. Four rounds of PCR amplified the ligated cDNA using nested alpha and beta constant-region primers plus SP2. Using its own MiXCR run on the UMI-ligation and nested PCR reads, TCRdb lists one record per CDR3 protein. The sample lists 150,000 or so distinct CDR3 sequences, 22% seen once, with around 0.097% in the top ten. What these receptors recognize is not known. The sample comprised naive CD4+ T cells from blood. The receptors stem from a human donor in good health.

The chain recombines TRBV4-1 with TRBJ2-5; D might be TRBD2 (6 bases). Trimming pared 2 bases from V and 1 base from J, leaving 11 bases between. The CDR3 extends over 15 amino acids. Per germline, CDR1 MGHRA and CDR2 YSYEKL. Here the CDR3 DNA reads TGCGCCAGCAGCCAATGGGGGGTACCCCAAGAGACCCAGTACTTC. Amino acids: CASSQWGVPQETQYF.

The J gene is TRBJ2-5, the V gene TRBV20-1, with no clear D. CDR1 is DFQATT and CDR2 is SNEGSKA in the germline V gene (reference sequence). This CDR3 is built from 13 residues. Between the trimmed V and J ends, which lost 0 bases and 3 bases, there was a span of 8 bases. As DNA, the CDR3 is TGCAGTGCTAGAGACGGCGGAAAAGAGACCCAGTACTTC. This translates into CSARDGGKETQYF.

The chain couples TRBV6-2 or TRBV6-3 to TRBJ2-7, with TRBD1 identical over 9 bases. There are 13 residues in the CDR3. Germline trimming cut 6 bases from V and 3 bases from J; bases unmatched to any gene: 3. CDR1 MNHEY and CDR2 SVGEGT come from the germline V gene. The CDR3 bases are TGTGCCAGCAGCCGGGACAGGGTCTACGAGCAGTACTTC. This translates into CASSRDRVYEQYF.

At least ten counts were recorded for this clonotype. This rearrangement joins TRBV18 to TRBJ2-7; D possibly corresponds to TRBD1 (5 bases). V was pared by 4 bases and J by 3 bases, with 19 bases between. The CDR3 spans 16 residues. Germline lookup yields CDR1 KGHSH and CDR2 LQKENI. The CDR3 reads CASSLLRAEVVYEQYF. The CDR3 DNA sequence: TGTGCCAGCTCACTCCTCAGGGCAGAAGTCGTCTACGAGCAGTACTTC.

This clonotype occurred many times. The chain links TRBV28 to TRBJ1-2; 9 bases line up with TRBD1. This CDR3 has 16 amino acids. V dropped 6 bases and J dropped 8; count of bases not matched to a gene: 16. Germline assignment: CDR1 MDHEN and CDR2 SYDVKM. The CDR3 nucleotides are TGTGCCAGCAGCTCGGCCCGGACAGGGGCCCTTGAGGGCTACACCTTC. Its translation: CASSSARTGALEGYTF.

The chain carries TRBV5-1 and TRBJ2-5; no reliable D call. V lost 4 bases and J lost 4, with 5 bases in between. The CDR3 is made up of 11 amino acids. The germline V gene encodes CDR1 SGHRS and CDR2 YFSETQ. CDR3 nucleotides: TGCGCCAGCAGCATAACAGAGACCCAGTACTTC. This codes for CASSITETQYF.

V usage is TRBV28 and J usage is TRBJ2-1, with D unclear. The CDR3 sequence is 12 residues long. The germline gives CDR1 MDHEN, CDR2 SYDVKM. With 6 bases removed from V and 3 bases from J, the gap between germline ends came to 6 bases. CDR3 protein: CASRLRYNEQFF. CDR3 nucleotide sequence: TGTGCCAGCAGACTTCGCTACAATGAGCAGTTCTTC.

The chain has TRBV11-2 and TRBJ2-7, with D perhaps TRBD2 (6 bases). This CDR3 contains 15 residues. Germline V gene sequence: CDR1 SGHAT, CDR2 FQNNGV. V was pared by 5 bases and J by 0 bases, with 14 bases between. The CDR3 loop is CASSQIGDFSYEQYF. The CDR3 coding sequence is TGTGCCAGCAGCCAAATTGGGGACTTCTCCTACGAGCAGTACTTC.

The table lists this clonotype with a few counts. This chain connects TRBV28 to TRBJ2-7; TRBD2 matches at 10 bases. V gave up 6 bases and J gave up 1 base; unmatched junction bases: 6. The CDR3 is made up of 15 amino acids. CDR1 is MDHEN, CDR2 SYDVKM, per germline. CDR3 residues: CASSPGTSESYEQYF. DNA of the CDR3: TGTGCCAGCAGCCCAGGGACTAGCGAGTCCTACGAGCAGTACTTC.

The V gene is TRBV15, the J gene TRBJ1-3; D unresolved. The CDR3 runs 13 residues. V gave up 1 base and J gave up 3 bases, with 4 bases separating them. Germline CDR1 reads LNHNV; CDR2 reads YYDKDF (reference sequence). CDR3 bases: TGTGCCACCAGCAGAGCCAGTGGAAACACCATATATTTT. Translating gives CATSRASGNTIYF.

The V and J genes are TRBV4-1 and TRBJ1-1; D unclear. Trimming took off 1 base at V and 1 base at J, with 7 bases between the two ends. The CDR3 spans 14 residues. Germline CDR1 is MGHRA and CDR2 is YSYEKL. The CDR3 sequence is CASSQGWRNTEAFF. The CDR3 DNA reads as TGCGCCAGCAGCCAAGGGTGGCGGAACACTGAAGCTTTCTTT.

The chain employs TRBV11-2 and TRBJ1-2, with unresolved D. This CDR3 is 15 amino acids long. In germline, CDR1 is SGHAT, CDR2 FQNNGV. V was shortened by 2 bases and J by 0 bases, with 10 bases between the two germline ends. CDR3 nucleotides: TGTGCCAGCAGCTTAACGCCCGGTGCTAACTATGGCTACACCTTC. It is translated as CASSLTPGANYGYTF.

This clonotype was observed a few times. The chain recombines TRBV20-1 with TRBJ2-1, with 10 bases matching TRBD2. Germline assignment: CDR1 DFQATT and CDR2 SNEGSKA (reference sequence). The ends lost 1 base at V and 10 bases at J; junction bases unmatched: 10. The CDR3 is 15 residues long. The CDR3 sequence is CSARGVSSGRAEQFF. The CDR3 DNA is TGCAGTGCTAGAGGTGTATCAAGCGGGAGGGCCGAGCAGTTCTTC.

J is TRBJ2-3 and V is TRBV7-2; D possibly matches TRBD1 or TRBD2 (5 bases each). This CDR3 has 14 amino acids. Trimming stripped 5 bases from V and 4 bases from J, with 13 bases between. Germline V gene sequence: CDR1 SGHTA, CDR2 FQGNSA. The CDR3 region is CASSRDLVSDTQYF. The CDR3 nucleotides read TGTGCCAGCAGCCGGGACCTAGTATCAGATACGCAGTATTTT.

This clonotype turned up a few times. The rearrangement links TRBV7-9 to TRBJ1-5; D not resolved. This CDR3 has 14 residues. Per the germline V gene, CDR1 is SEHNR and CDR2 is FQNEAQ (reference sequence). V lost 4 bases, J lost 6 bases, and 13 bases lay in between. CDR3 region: CASSSTGKGQPQHF. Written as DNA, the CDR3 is TGTGCCAGCAGCTCGACGGGGAAGGGTCAGCCCCAGCATTTT.

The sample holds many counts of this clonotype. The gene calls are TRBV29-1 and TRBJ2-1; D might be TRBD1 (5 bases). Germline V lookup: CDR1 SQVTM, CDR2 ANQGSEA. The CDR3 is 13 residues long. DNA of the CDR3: TGCAGTCTTCGACAGAGCTCCTACAATGAGCAGTTCTTC. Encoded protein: CSLRQSSYNEQFF.

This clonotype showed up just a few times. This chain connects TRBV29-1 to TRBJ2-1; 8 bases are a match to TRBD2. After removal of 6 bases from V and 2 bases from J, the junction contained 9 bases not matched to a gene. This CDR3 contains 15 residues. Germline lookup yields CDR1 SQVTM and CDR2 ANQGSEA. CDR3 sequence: CSVKTREGTYNEQFF. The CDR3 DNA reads TGCAGCGTCAAAACCCGGGAGGGTACCTACAATGAGCAGTTCTTC.

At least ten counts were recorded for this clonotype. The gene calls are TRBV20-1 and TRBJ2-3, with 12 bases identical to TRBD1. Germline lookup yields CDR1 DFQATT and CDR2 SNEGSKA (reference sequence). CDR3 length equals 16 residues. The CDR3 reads CSRDRGQHGSTDTQYF. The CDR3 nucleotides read TGCAGCCGGGACAGGGGGCAGCACGGGAGCACAGATACGCAGTATTTT.

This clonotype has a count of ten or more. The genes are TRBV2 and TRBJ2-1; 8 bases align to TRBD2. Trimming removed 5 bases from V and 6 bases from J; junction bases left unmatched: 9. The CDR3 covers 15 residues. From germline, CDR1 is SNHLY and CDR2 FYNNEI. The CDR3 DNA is TGTGCCAGCAGTCGCGGACTAGCAGCCTTCAATGAGCAGTTCTTC. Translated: CASSRGLAAFNEQFF.

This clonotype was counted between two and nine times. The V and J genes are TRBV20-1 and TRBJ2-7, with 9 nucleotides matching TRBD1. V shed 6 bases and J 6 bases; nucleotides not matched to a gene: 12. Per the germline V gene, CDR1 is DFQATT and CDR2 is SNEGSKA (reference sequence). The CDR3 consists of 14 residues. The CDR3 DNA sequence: TGCAGTGCCACGGAAGGGACAGGGTCTTTCGAGCAGTACTTC. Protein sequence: CSATEGTGSFEQYF.